The 16 T cell receptor beta chains below were found in one sample sequenced in a study of blood T cell repertoires in COVID-19. TCRdb keeps only in-frame clones here, not all; method: immunoSEQ multiplex PCR. The sample lists roughly 70,000 clones; approximately 92% were seen once. What was sequenced was peripheral blood. The receptors were gathered from a human donor with active COVID-19. The donor label of this sample is uncertain.

The V gene is TRBV19, the J gene TRBJ2-7, with 13 bases fitting TRBD2. Trimming cost V 3 bases and J 2 bases; bases outside gene matches: 10. Germline lookup yields CDR1 LNHDA and CDR2 SQIVND (reference sequence). The CDR3 loop spans 18 amino acids. The CDR3 nucleotides are TGTGCCAGTAGTATCAGGGGACTAGGACTAGCGGGAGCCTACGAGCAGTACTTC. Translated: CASSIRGLGLAGAYEQYF.

The chain is built from TRBV5-1 and TRBJ2-1; weak D call: TRBD1 (7 bases). The CDR3 has 14 amino acids. CDR1 is SGHRS and CDR2 is YFSETQ in the germline V gene. Trimming cost V 3 bases and J 8 bases, with 15 bases left between them. The CDR3 nucleotides read TGCGCCAGCAGCTCTCACAGGGGAGGCGATGAGCAGTTCTTC. Encoded protein: CASSSHRGGDEQFF.

The chain combines TRBV5-1 with TRBJ1-3; D is possibly TRBD1 (6 bases). V lost 7 bases, J lost 0 bases, and 8 bases lay in between. This CDR3 region has 13 residues. Germline V gives CDR1 SGHRS, CDR2 YFSETQ. CDR3 sequence: CASWDTSGNTIYF. The CDR3, as DNA: TGCGCCAGCTGGGACACCTCTGGAAACACCATATATTTT.

J is TRBJ2-7 and V is TRBV6-5; 7 nucleotides align to TRBD1. Germline trimming cut 2 bases from V and 7 bases from J; bases unmatched to any gene: 5. Germline CDR1 is MNHEY and CDR2 is SVGAGI. The CDR3 is made up of 13 amino acids. The CDR3 is CASSYIPGGEQYF. CDR3 DNA: TGTGCCAGCAGTTACATTCCAGGGGGAGAGCAGTACTTC.

This clone showed up just a few times. The chain couples TRBV5-1 to TRBJ2-7, with D hard to call. Germline-derived CDR1 and CDR2 are SGHRS and YFSETQ. Trimming stripped 8 bases from V and 0 bases from J, with 15 bases between. The CDR3 length is 14 residues. The CDR3 DNA sequence: TGCGCCAGTACCCGGAGTGGCAGCTCCTACGAGCAGTACTTC. This encodes CASTRSGSSYEQYF.

V is TRBV9 and J is TRBJ2-1, with TRBD2 identical over 8 bases. J was trimmed by 9 bases and V by 0 bases; bases with no gene match: 11. CDR1 and CDR2 (germline): SGDLS, YYNGEE. This CDR3 region has 16 residues. For the CDR3, the DNA is TGTGCCAGCAGCGTAGCCGGTAGCGGGAACATAGGTGAGCAGTTCTTC. Its protein is CASSVAGSGNIGEQFF.

This clone was seen just once. This sequence joins TRBV6-1 and TRBJ1-1; D might be TRBD1 (5 bases). Germline V gene sequence: CDR1 MNHNS, CDR2 SASEGT. Trimming took off 4 bases at V and 3 bases at J, with 18 bases between the two ends. The CDR3 runs 16 residues. CDR3 in amino acids: CASSALAGLGHTEAFF. The CDR3 DNA reads TGTGCCAGCAGTGCCTTAGCGGGACTGGGACACACTGAAGCTTTCTTT.

The chain joins TRBV5-4 to TRBJ2-1; TRBD2 aligns across 9 bases. CDR3 length: 13 amino acids. Unmatched junction bases numbered 3, after V lost 1 base and J lost 10 bases. Germline V gene sequence: CDR1 SGHNT, CDR2 YYREEE (reference sequence). CDR3 nucleotide sequence: TGTGCCAGCAGCTTGCCTCTAGCGGGAGAGCAGTTCTTC. Its protein is CASSLPLAGEQFF.

The V call is TRBV28, the J call TRBJ1-4; TRBD1 agrees at 7 bases. The CDR3 extends over 13 amino acids. Germline assignment: CDR1 MDHEN and CDR2 SYDVKM. Unmatched junction bases numbered 7, after V lost 7 bases and J lost 8 bases. This CDR3 reads CASMEGAGEKLFF. The CDR3 nucleotides are TGTGCCAGCATGGAGGGGGCAGGAGAAAAACTGTTTTTT.

In its sample, this clone was seen once. The chain carries TRBV30 and TRBJ2-1; D gene uncertain. CDR1 GTSNPN and CDR2 SVGIG come from the germline V gene (reference sequence). Trimming shortened V by 1 base and J by 7 bases, and 17 bases separated the two germline ends. The CDR3 is 15 residues long. The CDR3 protein is CAWSEDALTRNEQFF. CDR3 nucleotides: TGTGCCTGGAGTGAAGATGCCTTAACGCGAAATGAGCAGTTCTTC.

The V and J genes are TRBV18 and TRBJ2-7; possible D gene TRBD1, 5 bases. The CDR3 runs to 13 residues. Germline V CDR1 and CDR2: KGHSH, LQKENI. Trimming removed 5 bases from V and 5 bases from J, with 13 bases in between. CDR3 sequence (DNA): TGTGCCAGCTCAGGAAACCAGGGTGACGAGCAGTACTTC. Its translation: CASSGNQGDEQYF.

The chain recombines TRBV19 with TRBJ1-1, with D uncertain. CDR3 size: 13 residues. CDR1 and CDR2 (germline): LNHDA, SQIVND (reference sequence). With 3 bases removed from V and 2 bases from J, the gap between germline ends came to 7 bases. Here the CDR3 reads CASSISKNTEAFF. The CDR3, as DNA: TGTGCCAGTAGTATTTCCAAAAACACTGAAGCTTTCTTT.

This chain connects TRBV15 to TRBJ2-1, with 9 bases aligning to TRBD2. Unmatched junction bases numbered 4, after V lost 0 bases and J lost 7 bases. The CDR3 is made up of 15 amino acids. Germline V gene sequence: CDR1 LNHNV, CDR2 YYDKDF (reference sequence). The CDR3 DNA is TGTGCCACCAGCAGAGATTTAGCGGGGGCTAATGAGCAGTTCTTC. Translated: CATSRDLAGANEQFF.

This chain uses TRBV7-7 with TRBJ2-3, with 8 positions matching TRBD2. Per germline, CDR1 SSHAT and CDR2 FNYEAQ (reference sequence). The CDR3 consists of 15 residues. With 4 bases clipped from V and 6 bases from J, the junction kept 9 bases outside the gene matches. DNA for the CDR3: TGTGCCAGCAGCTCAAGAGCGGGAGTCGGTGATACGCAGTATTTT. Translated, it gives CASSSRAGVGDTQYF.

This chain joins TRBV19 and TRBJ1-5; a possible D gene is TRBD1 (5 bases). The length of the CDR3 is 15 residues. Looked up from germline, CDR1 is LNHDA and CDR2 is SQIVND (reference sequence). V shed 4 bases and J shed 2 bases, with 12 bases lying between them. The CDR3 DNA reads as TGTGCCAGTAGTACGCCACAGGCCGGCAATCAGCCCCAGCATTTT. As protein: CASSTPQAGNQPQHF.

This rearrangement joins TRBV27 to TRBJ1-5; D may be TRBD1 (5 bases). V was shortened by 5 bases and J by 2 bases, with 10 bases between the two germline ends. Germline values: CDR1 MNHEY, CDR2 SMNVEV (reference sequence). The CDR3 sequence is 14 residues long. This CDR3 is CASSRAGGNQPQHF. The CDR3 DNA follows: TGTGCCAGCAGTAGGGCGGGGGGCAATCAGCCCCAGCATTTT.